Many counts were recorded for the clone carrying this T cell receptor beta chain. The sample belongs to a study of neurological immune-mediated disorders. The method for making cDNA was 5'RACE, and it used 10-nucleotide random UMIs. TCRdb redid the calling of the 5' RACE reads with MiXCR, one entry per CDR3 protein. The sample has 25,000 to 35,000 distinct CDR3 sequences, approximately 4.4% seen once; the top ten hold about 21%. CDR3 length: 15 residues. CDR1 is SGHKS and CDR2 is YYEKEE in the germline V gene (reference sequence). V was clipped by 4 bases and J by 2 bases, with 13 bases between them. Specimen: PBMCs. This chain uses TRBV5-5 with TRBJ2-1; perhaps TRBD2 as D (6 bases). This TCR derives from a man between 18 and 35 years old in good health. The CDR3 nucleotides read TGTGCCAGCAGCGTGGCGGGAAACCCCTACAATGAGCAGTTCTTC. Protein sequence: CASSVAGNPYNEQFF.